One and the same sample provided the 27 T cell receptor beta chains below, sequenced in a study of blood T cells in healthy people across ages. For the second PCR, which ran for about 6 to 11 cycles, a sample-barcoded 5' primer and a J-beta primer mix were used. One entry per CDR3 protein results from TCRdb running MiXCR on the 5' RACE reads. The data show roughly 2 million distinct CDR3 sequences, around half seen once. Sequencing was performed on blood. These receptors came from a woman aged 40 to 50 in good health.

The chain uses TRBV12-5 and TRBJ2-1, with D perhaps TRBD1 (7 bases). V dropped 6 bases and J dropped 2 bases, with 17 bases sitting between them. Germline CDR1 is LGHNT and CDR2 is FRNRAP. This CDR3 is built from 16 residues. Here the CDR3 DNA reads TGTGCTAGTGGACGGGTTGCGGGACAGACCTACAATGAGCAGTTCTTC. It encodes CASGRVAGQTYNEQFF. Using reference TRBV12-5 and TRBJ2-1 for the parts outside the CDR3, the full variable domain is DARVTQTPRHKVTEMGQEVTMRCQPILGHNTVFWYRQTMMQGLELLAYFRNRAPLDDSGMPKDRFSAEMPDATLATLKIQPSEPRDSAVYFCASGRVAGQTYNEQFFGPGTRLTVL.

The CDR3 DNA sequence: TGCGCCAGCGGCAATATGGACAGGCCTAACTATGGCTACACCTTC. It encodes CASGNMDRPNYGYTF. The chain links TRBV4-3 to TRBJ1-2; 7 nucleotides line up with TRBD1. The V gene's germline CDR1 is LGHNA and CDR2 YSLEER. The CDR3 sequence is 15 residues long. The V and J ends lost 8 bases and 0 bases, in that order; junction bases with no gene match: 9.

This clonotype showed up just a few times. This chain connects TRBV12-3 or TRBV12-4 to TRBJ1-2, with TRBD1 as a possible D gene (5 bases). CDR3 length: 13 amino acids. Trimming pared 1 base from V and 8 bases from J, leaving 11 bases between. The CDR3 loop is CASSLGQSLGYTF. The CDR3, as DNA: TGTGCCAGCAGTTTAGGACAGTCTCTCGGCTACACCTTC.

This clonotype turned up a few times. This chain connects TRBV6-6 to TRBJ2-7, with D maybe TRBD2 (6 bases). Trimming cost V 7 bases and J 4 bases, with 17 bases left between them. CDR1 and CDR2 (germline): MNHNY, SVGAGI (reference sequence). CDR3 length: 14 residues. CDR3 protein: CASTSTGDGYEQYF. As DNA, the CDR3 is TGTGCCAGCACCTCGACGGGGGATGGTTACGAGCAGTACTTC.

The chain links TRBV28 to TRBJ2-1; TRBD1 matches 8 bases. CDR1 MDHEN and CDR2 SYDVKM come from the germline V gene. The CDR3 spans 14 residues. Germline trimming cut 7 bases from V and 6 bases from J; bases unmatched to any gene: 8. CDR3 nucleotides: TGTGCCAGCAAGGGGTCTGACAGGGGCAATGAGCAGTTCTTC. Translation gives CASKGSDRGNEQFF.

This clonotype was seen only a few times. Here the CDR3 reads CAISDRAGGYNEQFF. The CDR3 DNA follows: TGTGCCATCAGTGACAGAGCGGGGGGATACAATGAGCAGTTCTTC. The chain carries TRBV10-3 and TRBJ2-1; 9 positions match TRBD2. CDR3 length: 15 amino acids. J was trimmed by 4 bases and V by 3 bases; bases with no gene match: 4. CDR1 and CDR2 from the germline V gene are ENHRY and SYGVKD.

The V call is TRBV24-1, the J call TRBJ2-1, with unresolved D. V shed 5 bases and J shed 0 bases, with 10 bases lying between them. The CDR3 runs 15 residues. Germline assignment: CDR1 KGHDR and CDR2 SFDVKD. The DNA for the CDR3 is TGTGCCACCAGTGGGCCCTTATCCTCCTACAATGAGCAGTTCTTC. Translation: CATSGPLSSYNEQFF.

The CDR3 DNA follows: TGTGCCAGCACCCTACAGGGGCGGGCTTTGTATGGCTACACCTTC. This encodes CASTLQGRALYGYTF. V and J are TRBV11-2 and TRBJ1-2, with 7 bases matching TRBD1. Per germline, CDR1 SGHAT and CDR2 FQNNGV. CDR3 length: 15 amino acids. V gave up 7 bases and J gave up 5 bases; unmatched junction bases: 13.

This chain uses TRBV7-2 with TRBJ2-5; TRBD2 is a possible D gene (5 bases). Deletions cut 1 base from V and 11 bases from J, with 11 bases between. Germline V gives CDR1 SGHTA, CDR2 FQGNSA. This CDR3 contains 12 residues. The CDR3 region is CASSLDRSGQYF. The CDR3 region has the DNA TGTGCCAGCAGCTTAGACCGGTCGGGGCAGTACTTC.

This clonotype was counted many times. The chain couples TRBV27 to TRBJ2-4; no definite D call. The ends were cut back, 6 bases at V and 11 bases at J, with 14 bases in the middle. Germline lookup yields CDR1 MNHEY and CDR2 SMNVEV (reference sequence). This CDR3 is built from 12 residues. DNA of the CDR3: TGTGCCAGCAGCGCCTCGAACATCGTTCAGTACTTC. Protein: CASSASNIVQYF.

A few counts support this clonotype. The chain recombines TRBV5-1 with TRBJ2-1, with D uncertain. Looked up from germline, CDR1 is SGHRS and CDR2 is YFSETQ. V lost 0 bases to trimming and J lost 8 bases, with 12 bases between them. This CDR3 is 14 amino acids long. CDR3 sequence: CASSLARSDDEQFF. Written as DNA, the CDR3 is TGCGCCAGCAGCTTGGCAAGGAGTGACGATGAGCAGTTCTTC.

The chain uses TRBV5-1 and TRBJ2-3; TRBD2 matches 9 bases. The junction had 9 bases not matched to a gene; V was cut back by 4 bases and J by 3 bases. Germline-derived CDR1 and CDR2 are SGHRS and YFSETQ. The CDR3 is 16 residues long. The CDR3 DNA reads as TGCGCCAGCAGCACCTACCGGACTAGCGCGACAGATACGCAGTATTTT. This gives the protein CASSTYRTSATDTQYF.

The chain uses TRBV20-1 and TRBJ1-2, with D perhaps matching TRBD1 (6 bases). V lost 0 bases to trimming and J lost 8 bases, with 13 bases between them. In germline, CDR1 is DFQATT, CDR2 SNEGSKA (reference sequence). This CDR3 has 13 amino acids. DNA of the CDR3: TGCAGTGCTAGAGATCACAGGGAGGAGGGCTACACCTTC. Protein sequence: CSARDHREEGYTF.

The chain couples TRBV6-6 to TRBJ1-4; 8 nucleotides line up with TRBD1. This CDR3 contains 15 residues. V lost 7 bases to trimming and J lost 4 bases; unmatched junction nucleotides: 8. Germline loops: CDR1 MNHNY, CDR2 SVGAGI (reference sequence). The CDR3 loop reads CASIPTGGYNEKLFF. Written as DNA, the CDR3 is TGTGCCAGCATTCCAACAGGGGGATATAATGAAAAACTGTTTTTT.

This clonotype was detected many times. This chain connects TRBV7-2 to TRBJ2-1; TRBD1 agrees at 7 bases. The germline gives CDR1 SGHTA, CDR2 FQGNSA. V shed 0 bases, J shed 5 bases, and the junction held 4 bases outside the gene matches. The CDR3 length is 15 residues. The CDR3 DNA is TGTGCCAGCAGCTTAGCAGGGGGCTTTAACAATGAGCAGTTCTTC. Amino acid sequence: CASSLAGGFNNEQFF.

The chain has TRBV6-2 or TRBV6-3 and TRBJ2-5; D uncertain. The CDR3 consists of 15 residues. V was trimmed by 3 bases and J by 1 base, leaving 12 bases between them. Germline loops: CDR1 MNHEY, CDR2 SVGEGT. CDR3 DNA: TGTGCCAGCAGTTATGGTAGGGTTCCCCAAGAGACCCAGTACTTC. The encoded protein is CASSYGRVPQETQYF.

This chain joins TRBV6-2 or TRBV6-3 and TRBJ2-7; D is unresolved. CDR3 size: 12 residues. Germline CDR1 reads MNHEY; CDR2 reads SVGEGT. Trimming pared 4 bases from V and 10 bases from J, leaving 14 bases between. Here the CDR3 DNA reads TGTGCCAGCAGTTGCAGAATTGAGGCCCAGTACTTC. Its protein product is CASSCRIEAQYF.

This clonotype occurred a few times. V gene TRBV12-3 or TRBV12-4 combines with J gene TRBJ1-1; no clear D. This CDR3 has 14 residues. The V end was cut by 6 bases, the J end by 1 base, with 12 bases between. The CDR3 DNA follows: TGTGCCAGCAGACCTATAAGTTCGAACACTGAAGCTTTCTTT. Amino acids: CASRPISSNTEAFF.

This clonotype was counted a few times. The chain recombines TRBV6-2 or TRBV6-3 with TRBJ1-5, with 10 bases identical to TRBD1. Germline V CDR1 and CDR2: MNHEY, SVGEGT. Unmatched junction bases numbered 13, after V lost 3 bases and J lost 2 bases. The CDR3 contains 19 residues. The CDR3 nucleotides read TGTGCCAGCAGTTATGCCTTTGGCCCCGGGACAGGGGGCAATCAGCCCCAGCATTTT. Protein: CASSYAFGPGTGGNQPQHF.

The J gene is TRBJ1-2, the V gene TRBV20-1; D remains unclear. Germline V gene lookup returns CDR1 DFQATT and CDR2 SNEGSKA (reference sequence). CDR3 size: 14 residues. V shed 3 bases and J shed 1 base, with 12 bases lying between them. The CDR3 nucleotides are TGCAGTGCTAGTTTGAGCAGGCGTAACTATGGCTACACCTTC. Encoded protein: CSASLSRRNYGYTF.

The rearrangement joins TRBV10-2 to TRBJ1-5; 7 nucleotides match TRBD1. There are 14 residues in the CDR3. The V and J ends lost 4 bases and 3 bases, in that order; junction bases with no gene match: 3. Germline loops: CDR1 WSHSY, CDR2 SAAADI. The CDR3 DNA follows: TGCGCCAGCAGTGGGGGACAGATCAATCAGCCCCAGCATTTT. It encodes CASSGGQINQPQHF.

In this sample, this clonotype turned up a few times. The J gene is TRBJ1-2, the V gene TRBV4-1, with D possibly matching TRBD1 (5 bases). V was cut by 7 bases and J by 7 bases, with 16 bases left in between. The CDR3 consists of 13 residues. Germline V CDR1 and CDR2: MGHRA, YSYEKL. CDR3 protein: CASTPRGISGYTF. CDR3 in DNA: TGCGCCAGCACCCCGCGGGGGATCTCTGGCTACACCTTC.

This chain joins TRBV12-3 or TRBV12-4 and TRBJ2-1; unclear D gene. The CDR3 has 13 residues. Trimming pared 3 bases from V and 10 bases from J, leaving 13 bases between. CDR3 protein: CASSFNHKREQFF. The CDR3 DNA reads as TGTGCCAGCAGTTTCAACCATAAAAGAGAGCAGTTCTTC.

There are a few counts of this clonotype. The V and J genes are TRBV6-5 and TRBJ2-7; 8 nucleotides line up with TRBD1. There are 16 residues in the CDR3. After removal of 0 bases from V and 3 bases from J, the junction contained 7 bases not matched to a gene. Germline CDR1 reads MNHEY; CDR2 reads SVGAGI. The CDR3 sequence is CASSYSTGQVLYEQYF. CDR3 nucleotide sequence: TGTGCCAGCAGTTACTCGACGGGACAGGTTCTCTACGAGCAGTACTTC.

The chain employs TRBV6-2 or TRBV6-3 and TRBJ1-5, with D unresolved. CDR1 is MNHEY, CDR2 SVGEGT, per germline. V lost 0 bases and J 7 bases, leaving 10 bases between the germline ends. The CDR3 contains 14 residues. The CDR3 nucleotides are TGTGCCAGCAGTTACTCGACTATTCTACAGCCCCAGCATTTT. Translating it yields CASSYSTILQPQHF.

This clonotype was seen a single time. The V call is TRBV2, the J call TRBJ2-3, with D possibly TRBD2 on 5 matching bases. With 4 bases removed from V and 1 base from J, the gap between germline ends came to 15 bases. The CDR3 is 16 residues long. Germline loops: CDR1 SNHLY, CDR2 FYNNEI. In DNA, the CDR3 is TGTGCCAGCAGTGTCTCGGCCGTGGGAGGCACAGATACGCAGTATTTT. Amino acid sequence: CASSVSAVGGTDTQYF.

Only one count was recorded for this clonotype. CDR3 in DNA: TGTGCCAGCAGTTTATTGGACGGGCGCTCCTACAATGAGCAGTTCTTC. It is translated as CASSLLDGRSYNEQFF. V gene TRBV28 combines with J gene TRBJ2-1; D ambiguous. Trimming took off 1 base at V and 0 bases at J, with 10 bases between the two ends. The CDR3 is made up of 16 amino acids. Germline V lookup: CDR1 MDHEN, CDR2 SYDVKM.